The sequence of this T cell receptor beta chain was determined in a study of shared clonotypes between healthy human individuals. Study conclusions and caveats: Four donors shared approximately 5% of their naive CD4 clonotypes.

Sequencing was performed with immunoSEQ multiplex PCR; in TCRdb, only in-frame clones are kept and a portion is missing. Of roughly 1 million clones in the sample, about 70% were seen once. A remark on this clone: Its antigen is undetermined.

This receptor was taken from a man between 18 and 29 years old in good health. The sample taken for sequencing was memory CD4+ T cells sorted from blood. Subset meaning: CD45RA-negative fraction.

The CDR3 here is CATGTEEYNEQFF. In nucleotides, the CDR3 is TGTGCCACCGGGACAGAAGAATACAATGAGCAGTTCTTC. The V and J genes are TRBV2 and TRBJ2-1; 7 bases align to TRBD1. Germline assignment: CDR1 SNHLY and CDR2 FYNNEI. CDR3 length: 13 amino acids. With V trimmed by 10 bases and J by 4 bases, 7 bases remained unmatched.